The next 31 T cell receptor beta chains were all read from a single sample in a study of lung T cells in sarcoidosis with Löfgren's syndrome. Each CDR3 protein gets one entry after TCRdb re-called the reads with MiXCR. This sample carries just over 400 distinct CDR3 sequences, around 22% of them seen once, and the ten largest clones take around 15%. The source material was CD4+ T cells from bronchoalveolar lavage. The receptors originated from a human donor with sarcoidosis (Löfgren's syndrome or another form), or a control subject (not recorded which).

In its sample, this clonotype is medium-sized. The J gene is TRBJ2-5, the V gene TRBV29-1; TRBD2 agrees at 7 bases. CDR3 length: 14 amino acids. Germline loops: CDR1 SQVTM, CDR2 ANQGSEA. J was trimmed by 5 bases and V by 8 bases; bases with no gene match: 14. CDR3 amino acids: CSTPGLEPSETQYF. Here the CDR3 DNA reads TGCAGCACCCCAGGACTAGAACCGTCGGAGACCCAGTACTTC.

This clonotype is termed medium-sized. This sequence joins TRBV6-1 and TRBJ2-3; 7 nucleotides align to TRBD2. Losses at the gene ends were 8 bases for V and 2 bases for J; bases not matched to a gene: 10. CDR1 MNHNS and CDR2 SASEGT come from the germline V gene. This CDR3 contains 15 residues. The CDR3 protein is CASRLTAGPTDTQYF. Written as DNA, the CDR3 is TGTGCCAGCCGCCTGACAGCGGGGCCCACAGATACGCAGTATTTT.

As concerns this clonotype: An end of the junction differs from the germline gene, which may be a read error. The V and J genes are TRBV7-2 and TRBJ1-1; D ambiguous. The CDR3 contains 13 residues. Germline-derived CDR1 and CDR2 are SGHTA and FQGNSA. Here the CDR3 reads CASSLTFGTEAFF. DNA for the CDR3: TGTGCAAGCAGCTTAACTTTCGGCACTGAAGCTTTCTTT.

This clonotype counts as medium-sized (0.01 to 0.1%). V gene TRBV4-1 combines with J gene TRBJ1-3; no firm D call. This CDR3 region has 17 residues. In germline, CDR1 is MGHRA, CDR2 YSYEKL. The V end was cut by 0 bases, the J end by 0 bases, with 12 bases between. The chain's CDR3 is CASSQDSAGLSGNTIYF. Here the CDR3 DNA reads TGCGCCAGCAGCCAAGATTCGGCAGGACTCTCTGGAAACACCATATATTTT.

This clonotype is classed as large. The V gene is TRBV7-2, the J gene TRBJ2-7, with no clear D. The ends were cut back, 5 bases at V and 0 bases at J, with 17 bases in the middle. This CDR3 is built from 16 residues. Germline CDR1 is SGHTA and CDR2 is FQGNSA. CDR3 bases: TGTGCCAGCAGCGCCAATGGAGTATTCAGCTCCTACGAGCAGTACTTC. Translating it yields CASSANGVFSSYEQYF.

The chain combines TRBV2 with TRBJ2-1, with TRBD2 identical over 11 bases. The CDR3 is 15 residues long. V gave up 4 bases and J gave up 15 bases; unmatched junction bases: 14. Germline V lookup: CDR1 SNHLY, CDR2 FYNNEI. In nucleotides, the CDR3 is TGTGCCAGCAGTGGGACTAGCGGGCATGGGGGGAAGCGGTTCTTC. It is translated as CASSGTSGHGGKRFF.

This sequence joins TRBV5-1 and TRBJ1-1; 8 bases match TRBD1. The CDR3 consists of 12 residues. Germline CDR1 reads SGHRS; CDR2 reads YFSETQ. The CDR3 DNA sequence: TGCGTCAGTAGCTTACAGGGGGTCGAAGCTTTCTTT. This gives the protein CVSSLQGVEAFF.

By proportion, this clonotype is medium-sized. The rearrangement joins TRBV5-8 to TRBJ2-3; 8 bases map to TRBD1. Losses at the gene ends were 4 bases for V and 6 bases for J; bases not matched to a gene: 10. Germline V gene sequence: CDR1 SGHTS, CDR2 YDEGEE. The CDR3 extends over 15 amino acids. The CDR3 nucleotides read TGTGCCAGCAGCAAGGGACAGGCCGCCGTTGATACGCAGTATTTT. It specifies CASSKGQAAVDTQYF. Using reference TRBV5-8 and TRBJ2-3 for the parts outside the CDR3, the full variable domain is EAGVTQSPTHLIKTRGQQATLRCSPISGHTSVYWYQQALGLGLQFLLWYDEGEERNRGNFPPRFSGRQFPNYSSELNVNALELEDSALYLCASSKGQAAVDTQYFGPGTRLTVL.

This clonotype is large in the sample. V and J are TRBV28 and TRBJ2-7, with 7 bases matching TRBD2. Germline assignment: CDR1 MDHEN and CDR2 SYDVKM. J lost 4 bases, V lost 5 bases, and 8 bases had no gene match. The CDR3 is 14 amino acids. This CDR3 is CASSLSGVKYEQYF. The CDR3 nucleotides are TGTGCCAGCAGTCTAAGCGGGGTTAAGTACGAGCAGTACTTC.

As regards this clonotype: One end of the junction varies from germline; a read error may be responsible. This chain uses TRBV2 with TRBJ2-3; possible D gene TRBD1, 6 bases. The V gene's germline CDR1 is SNHLY and CDR2 FYNNEI. This CDR3 is 13 amino acids long. In DNA form, the CDR3 reads TGTACCAGCAGTGAACAGGGCGCAGATACGCAGTATTTT. It is translated as CTSSEQGADTQYF. Complete variable domain (other parts from reference TRBV2 and TRBJ2-3): EPEVTQTPSHQVTQMGQEVILRCVPISNHLYFYWYRQILGQKVEFLVSFYNNEISEKSEIFDDQFSVERPDGSNFTLKIRSTKLEDSAMYFCTSSEQGADTQYFGPGTRLTVL.

This clonotype is medium-sized within its sample. The rearrangement joins TRBV7-9 to TRBJ2-6; possible D gene TRBD1, 7 bases. Trimming removed 5 bases from V and 3 bases from J, with 14 bases in between. Germline CDR1 is SEHNR and CDR2 is FQNEAQ (reference sequence). The CDR3 spans 16 residues. Here the CDR3 DNA reads TGTGCCAGCAGCGTGACAGGGAGGTATGGGGCCAACGTCCTGACTTTC. Translating it yields CASSVTGRYGANVLTF.

By share, this clonotype counts as medium-sized (0.01 to 0.1%). The chain recombines TRBV9 with TRBJ2-3; D gene uncertain. V lost 1 base to trimming and J lost 4 bases, with 10 bases between them. This CDR3 region has 14 residues. From germline, CDR1 is SGDLS and CDR2 YYNGEE. In DNA form, the CDR3 reads TGTGCCAGCAGCGTACAAGCTCTAGCAGATACGCAGTATTTT. Its translation: CASSVQALADTQYF.

About this clonotype itself: The junction departs from the called germline gene at one end, perhaps through a read error. This sequence joins TRBV3-1 and TRBJ2-1; D perhaps matches TRBD2 (5 bases). The CDR3 extends over 12 amino acids. Germline V lookup: CDR1 LGHDT, CDR2 YNNKEL (reference sequence). In DNA form, the CDR3 reads TGTGCCAGCGGCCAGACTAACAATGAGCAGTTCTTC. It is translated as CASGQTNNEQFF.

This clonotype counts as medium-sized. The rearrangement links TRBV5-4 to TRBJ2-5; D unclear. This CDR3 spans 13 amino acids. CDR1 and CDR2 from the germline V gene are SGHNT and YYREEE (reference sequence). V shed 5 bases and J shed 3 bases, with 11 bases lying between them. The DNA of the CDR3 is TGTGCCAGCAGTTCCGGTCCCAAAGAGACCCAGTACTTC. Its translation is CASSSGPKETQYF.

This clonotype was detected once. Sequence at one end of the junction differs from germline and may be a read error. The chain employs TRBV20-1 and TRBJ2-1; 10 positions match TRBD2. There are 12 residues in the CDR3. The germline CDR1 and CDR2 sequences are DFQATT and SNEGSKA (reference sequence). The CDR3 sequence: CSASGGLDEQFF. The CDR3 bases are TGCAGCGCTAGCGGGGGCCTCGATGAGCAGTTCTTC.

For this clonotype: This is likely a read error, given that the CDR3 carries no conserved phenylalanine or tryptophan at its end. The V gene is TRBV12-3 or TRBV12-4, the J gene TRBJ1-1, with TRBD1 matching 9 bases. This CDR3 has 15 amino acids. Trimming at V came to 5 bases and at J to 5 bases, leaving 9 bases not matched to a gene. This CDR3 reads CASSRKRQGETEAFL. CDR3 DNA: TGTGCCAGCAGTAGAAAACGACAGGGGGAGACTGAAGCTTTCCTT.

In its sample, this clonotype is large. The chain recombines TRBV7-6 with TRBJ1-2; TRBD1 is a possible D gene (6 bases). The CDR3 extends over 14 amino acids. CDR1 and CDR2 from the germline V gene are SGHVS and FNYEAQ. V lost 5 bases and J lost 7, with 17 bases in between. The CDR3 coding sequence is TGTGCCAGCAGCCCTTTCCTCAGGGGCCTTGGCTACACCTTC. This gives the protein CASSPFLRGLGYTF.

This clonotype is medium-sized in the sample. J is TRBJ1-6 and V is TRBV5-4; tentatively, D is TRBD1 (5 bases). Trimming took 4 bases from V and 7 from J, leaving 12 bases between them. CDR1 is SGHNT, CDR2 YYREEE, per germline (reference sequence). This CDR3 has 14 residues. The chain's CDR3 is CASSLDSANSPLHF. DNA of the CDR3: TGTGCCAGCAGCCTCGACAGCGCAAATTCACCCCTCCACTTT.

This clonotype is labeled large. The chain links TRBV5-1 to TRBJ2-1; TRBD2 aligns across 8 bases. Germline values: CDR1 SGHRS, CDR2 YFSETQ. This CDR3 has 14 residues. Losses at the gene ends were 4 bases for V and 5 bases for J; bases not matched to a gene: 5. CDR3 sequence (DNA): TGCGCCAGCAGCCTAAGCGGGGGAGACAATGAGCAGTTCTTC. Amino acids: CASSLSGGDNEQFF.

This clonotype is labeled as hyperexpanded. The V and J genes are TRBV7-2 and TRBJ2-1; D is ambiguous. CDR1 SGHTA and CDR2 FQGNSA come from the germline V gene. The ends were cut back, 4 bases at V and 8 bases at J, with 12 bases in the middle. The CDR3 is 13 amino acids. CDR3: CASSSPWGDEQFF. Written as DNA, the CDR3 is TGTGCCAGCAGCTCCCCCTGGGGTGATGAGCAGTTCTTC.

This clonotype was observed a handful of times. In DNA form, the CDR3 reads TGTGCCAGCAGGTACAGTATGAACACTGAAGCTTTCTTT. Encoded protein: CASRYSMNTEAFF. The genes are TRBV6-1 and TRBJ1-1; D not certain. Per the germline V gene, CDR1 is MNHNS and CDR2 is SASEGT. The CDR3 contains 13 residues. V was clipped by 6 bases and J by 0 bases, with 8 bases between them.

By share, this clonotype ranks as hyperexpanded. The V and J genes are TRBV7-6 and TRBJ2-3; D not resolved. Trimming took 1 base from V and 2 from J, leaving 4 bases between them. The CDR3 extends over 13 amino acids. Germline CDR1 reads SGHVS; CDR2 reads FNYEAQ. The CDR3 loop reads CASSLGTTDTQYF. CDR3 DNA sequence: TGTGCCAGCAGCTTAGGCACCACAGATACGCAGTATTTT.

To note about this clonotype: Relative to the germline gene, one junction end is altered; a read error may explain this. The V and J genes are TRBV6-2 or TRBV6-3 and TRBJ2-3, with TRBD2 as a possible D gene (5 bases). The CDR3 covers 11 residues. Germline V gene lookup returns CDR1 MNHEY and CDR2 SVGEGT. The CDR3 nucleotides read TGTGCCGGCAGTTACGGGGATACGCATTATTTT. This translates into CAGSYGDTHYF.

In this sample, this clonotype is large. The genes are TRBV2 and TRBJ1-2; no clear D. The germline CDR1 and CDR2 sequences are SNHLY and FYNNEI. This CDR3 contains 11 residues. Trimming took off 2 bases at V and 2 bases at J, with 0 bases between the two ends. The CDR3 DNA is TGTGCCAGCAGTGAAAACTATGGCTACACCTTC. Its protein product is CASSENYGYTF.

This clonotype was observed a handful of times. This may arise from a read error, as a much more abundant clone is one base away. The V call is TRBV25-1, the J call TRBJ2-1; D is ambiguous. This CDR3 region has 11 residues. Trimming left V 4 bases short and J 4 bases short, with 2 bases between. Germline CDR1 is MGHDK and CDR2 is SYGVNS. The CDR3, as DNA: TGTGCCAGCAGTGGGTACAATGAGCAGTTCTTC. Translated: CASSGYNEQFF.

This clonotype qualifies as large. The chain recombines TRBV5-1 with TRBJ2-7; no firm D call. Deletions cut 3 bases from V and 7 bases from J, with 17 bases between. The germline CDR1 and CDR2 sequences are SGHRS and YFSETQ. The length of the CDR3 is 14 residues. The CDR3 protein is CASSSGMGNFEQYV. In nucleotides, the CDR3 is TGCGCCAGCAGCTCGGGTATGGGGAATTTTGAGCAGTACGTC.

This clonotype counts as hyperexpanded. The chain couples TRBV6-2 or TRBV6-3 to TRBJ2-3; D is perhaps TRBD1 (5 bases). The CDR3 has 14 residues. Per germline, CDR1 MNHEY and CDR2 SVGEGT. The ends were cut back, 10 bases at V and 3 bases at J, with 17 bases in the middle. The CDR3 nucleotides read TGTGCCACCAGCCGGGCAGGGAAGACAGATACGCAGTATTTT. Protein: CATSRAGKTDTQYF.

This clonotype is deemed large. V usage is TRBV3-1 and J usage is TRBJ2-5, with a possible D match to TRBD2 (6 bases). Germline V gene lookup returns CDR1 LGHDT and CDR2 YNNKEL (reference sequence). This CDR3 spans 14 amino acids. Trimming left V 7 bases short and J 3 bases short, with 15 bases between. DNA for the CDR3: TGTGCCAGCACAACAGCGGGTAAAGAAGAGACCCAGTACTTC. This translates into CASTTAGKEETQYF.

This clonotype came up once. Germline is not matched at one junction end, which may reflect a read error. V gene TRBV9 combines with J gene TRBJ2-3; no clear D gene. The CDR3 has 14 residues. Germline V CDR1 and CDR2: SGDLS, YYNGEE. Written as DNA, the CDR3 is TGTGCCAGCAGCGTACAAGCTCTGGCAGATGCGCAGTATTTT. Protein product: CASSVQALADAQYF.

This clonotype is judged large (0.1 to 1%). This sequence joins TRBV2 and TRBJ1-6, with D uncertain. The CDR3 spans 14 residues. Germline lookup yields CDR1 SNHLY and CDR2 FYNNEI. V was pared by 3 bases and J by 8 bases, with 11 bases between. CDR3: CASSESGRDSPLHF. The CDR3, as DNA: TGTGCCAGCAGTGAGTCCGGGAGGGATTCACCCCTCCACTTT. The variable domain in full, completed from reference TRBV2 and TRBJ1-6, reads EPEVTQTPSHQVTQMGQEVILRCVPISNHLYFYWYRQILGQKVEFLVSFYNNEISEKSEIFDDQFSVERPDGSNFTLKIRSTKLEDSAMYFCASSESGRDSPLHFGNGTRLTVT.

This clonotype is large within its sample. V gene TRBV7-2 combines with J gene TRBJ2-7; D is undetermined. Between the trimmed V and J ends, which lost 6 bases and 0 bases, there was a span of 12 bases. The CDR3 runs 14 residues. CDR1 is SGHTA, CDR2 FQGNSA, per germline. The CDR3 region is CASRANSNSYEQYF. CDR3 DNA sequence: TGTGCCAGCAGAGCGAATTCTAACTCCTACGAGCAGTACTTC.